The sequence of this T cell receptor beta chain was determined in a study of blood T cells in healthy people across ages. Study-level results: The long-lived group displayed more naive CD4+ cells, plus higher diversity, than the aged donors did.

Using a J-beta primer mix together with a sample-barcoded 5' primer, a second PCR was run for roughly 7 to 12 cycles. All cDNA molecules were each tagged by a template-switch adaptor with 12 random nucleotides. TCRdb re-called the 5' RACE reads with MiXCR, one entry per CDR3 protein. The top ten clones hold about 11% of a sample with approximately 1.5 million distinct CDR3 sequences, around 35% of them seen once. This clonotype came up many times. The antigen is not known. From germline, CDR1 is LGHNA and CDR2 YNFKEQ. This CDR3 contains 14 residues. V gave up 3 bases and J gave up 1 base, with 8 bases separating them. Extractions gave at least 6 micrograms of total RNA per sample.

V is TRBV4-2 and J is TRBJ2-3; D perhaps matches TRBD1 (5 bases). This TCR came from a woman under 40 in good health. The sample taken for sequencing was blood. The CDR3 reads CASSQMTGTDTQYF. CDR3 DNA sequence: TGTGCCAGCAGCCAGATGACAGGCACAGATACGCAGTATTTT.